This entry concerns a single T cell receptor (beta chain). Trimming removed 4 bases from V and 1 base from J, with 8 bases in between. CDR1 LNHDA and CDR2 SQIVND come from the germline V gene (reference sequence). The CDR3 runs 13 residues. In the authors' methods: Amplification of reference gene primers was used by the study to estimate nucleated cell counts. Data came from immunoSEQ multiplex PCR; TCRdb stores just in-frame clones and leaves some out. V and J calls and clone size are copied from that table; D and trimming were computed from the DNA. The sample lists 20,000 to 25,000 clones; 90% were seen once. This record comes from a study of blood T cell repertoires in COVID-19. About the study: The origin of the acute and convalescent COVID-19 samples was the United States, Italy and Spain. Sample material is recorded as cDNA or gDNA derived from T cells, B-cell-depleted T cells, or PBMCs.

The source of this sequence is a man in his 70s with acute or convalescent COVID-19. The V call is TRBV19, the J call TRBJ2-7; no clear D gene. The sample comprised peripheral blood. CDR3 protein: CASSNRLSYEQYF. CDR3 sequence (DNA): TGTGCCAGTAGTAACCGGTTATCCTACGAGCAGTACTTC.